This T cell receptor (beta chain) is from a study of PD-L1 blockade in urothelial cancer. For the study at large: Samples of blood were analyzed 3 weeks (second dose) and 6 weeks after treatment start.

V was trimmed by 4 bases and J by 3 bases, leaving 7 bases between them. Germline V gene lookup returns CDR1 SGHNT and CDR2 YENEEA. CDR3 length: 13 amino acids. Indicated time point: pretreatment peripheral blood. TCRdb's table, derived via immunoSEQ multiplex PCR, lists solely in-frame clones and lacks some. The repertoire holds 95,000 or so clones, with 80% to 90% as singletons. This clone was counted only a few times. Specimen: PBMCs, collected around atezolizumab (anti-PD-L1) treatment. The sequence was collected from a man in his sixties with urothelial cancer. The chain joins TRBV11-3 to TRBJ1-5; a possible D gene is TRBD1 (6 bases). Here the CDR3 reads CASSSGANQPQHF. CDR3 nucleotides: TGTGCCAGCAGCTCAGGGGCCAATCAGCCCCAGCATTTT.